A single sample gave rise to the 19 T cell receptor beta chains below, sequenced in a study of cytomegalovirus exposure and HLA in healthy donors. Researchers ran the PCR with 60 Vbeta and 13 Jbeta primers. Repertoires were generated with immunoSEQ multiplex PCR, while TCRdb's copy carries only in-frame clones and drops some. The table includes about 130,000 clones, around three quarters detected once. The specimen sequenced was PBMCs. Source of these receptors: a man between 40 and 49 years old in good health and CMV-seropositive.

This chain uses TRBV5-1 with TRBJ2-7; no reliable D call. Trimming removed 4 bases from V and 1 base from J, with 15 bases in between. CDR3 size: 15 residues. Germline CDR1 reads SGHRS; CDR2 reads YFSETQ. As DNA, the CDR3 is TGCGCCAGCAGCCCCTTATCTCCGACATCCTACGAGCAGTACTTC. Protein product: CASSPLSPTSYEQYF. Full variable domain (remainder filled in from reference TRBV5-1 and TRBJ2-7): KAGVTQTPRYLIKTRGQQVTLSCSPISGHRSVSWYQQTPGQGLQFLFEYFSETQRNKGNFPGRFSGRQFSNSRSEMNVSTLELGDSALYLCASSPLSPTSYEQYFGPGTRLTVT.

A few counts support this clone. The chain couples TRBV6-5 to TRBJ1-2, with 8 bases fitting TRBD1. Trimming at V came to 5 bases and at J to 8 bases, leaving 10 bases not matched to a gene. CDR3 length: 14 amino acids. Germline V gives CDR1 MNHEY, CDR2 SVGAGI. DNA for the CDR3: TGTGCCAGCAGTAGTATTTCTGCAGGGGGCGGCTACACCTTC. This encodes CASSSISAGGGYTF.

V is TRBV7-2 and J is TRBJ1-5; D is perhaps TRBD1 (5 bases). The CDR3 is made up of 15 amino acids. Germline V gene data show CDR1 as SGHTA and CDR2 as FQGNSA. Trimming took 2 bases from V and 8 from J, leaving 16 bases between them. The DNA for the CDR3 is TGTGCCAGCAGCTTATGGTATGGCAAGGGGAAGCCCCAGCATTTT. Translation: CASSLWYGKGKPQHF.

This CDR3 is CASSLTAMGTEAFF. CDR3 bases: TGTGCCAGCAGCCTGACAGCGATGGGGACTGAAGCTTTCTTT. V and J are TRBV11-2 and TRBJ1-1; possible D gene TRBD1, 5 bases. Trimming cost V 5 bases and J 5 bases, with 15 bases left between them. Germline lookup yields CDR1 SGHAT and CDR2 FQNNGV. The CDR3 is made up of 14 amino acids.

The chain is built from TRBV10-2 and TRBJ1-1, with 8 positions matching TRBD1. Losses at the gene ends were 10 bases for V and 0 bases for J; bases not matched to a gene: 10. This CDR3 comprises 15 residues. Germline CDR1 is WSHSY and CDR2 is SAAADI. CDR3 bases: TGCGCCACCGGGACAGGTTACACTGTGAACACTGAAGCTTTCTTT. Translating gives CATGTGYTVNTEAFF.

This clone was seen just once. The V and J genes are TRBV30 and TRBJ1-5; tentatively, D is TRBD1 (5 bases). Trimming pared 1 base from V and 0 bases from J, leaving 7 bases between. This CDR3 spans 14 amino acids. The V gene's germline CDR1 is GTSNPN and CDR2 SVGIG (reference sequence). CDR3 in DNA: TGTGCCTGGAGTGCGGGGGGTAGCAATCAGCCCCAGCATTTT. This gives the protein CAWSAGGSNQPQHF.

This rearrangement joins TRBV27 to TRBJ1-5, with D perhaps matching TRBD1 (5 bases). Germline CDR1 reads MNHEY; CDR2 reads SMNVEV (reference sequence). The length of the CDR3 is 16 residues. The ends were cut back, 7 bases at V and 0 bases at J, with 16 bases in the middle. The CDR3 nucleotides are TGTGCCAGCAAGGGGTGGCAGGACTATAGCAATCAGCCCCAGCATTTT. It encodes CASKGWQDYSNQPQHF.

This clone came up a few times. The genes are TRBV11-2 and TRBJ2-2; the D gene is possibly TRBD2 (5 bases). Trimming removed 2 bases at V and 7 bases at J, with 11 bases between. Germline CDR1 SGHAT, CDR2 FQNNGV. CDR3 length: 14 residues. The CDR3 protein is CASSLNRGNGELFF. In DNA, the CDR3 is TGTGCCAGCAGCTTAAACCGAGGGAACGGGGAGCTGTTTTTT. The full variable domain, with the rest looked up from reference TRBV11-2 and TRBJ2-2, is EAGVAQSPRYKIIEKRQSVAFWCNPISGHATLYWYQQILGQGPKLLIQFQNNGVVDDSQLPKDRFSAERLKGVDSTLKIQPAKLEDSAVYLCASSLNRGNGELFFGEGSRLTVL.

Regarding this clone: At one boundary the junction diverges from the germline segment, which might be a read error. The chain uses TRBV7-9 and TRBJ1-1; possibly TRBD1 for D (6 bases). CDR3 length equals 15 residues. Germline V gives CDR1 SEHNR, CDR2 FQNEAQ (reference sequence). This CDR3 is CSSSKGHKRNTEAFF. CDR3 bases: TGTTCCAGCAGCAAGGGACACAAGAGGAACACTGAAGCTTTCTTT. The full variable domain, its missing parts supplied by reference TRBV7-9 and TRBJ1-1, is DTGVSQNPRHKITKRGQNVTFRCDPISEHNRLYWYRQTLGQGPEFLTYFQNEAQLEKSRLLSDRFSAERPKGSFSTLEIQRTEQGDSAMYLCSSSKGHKRNTEAFFGQGTRLTVV.

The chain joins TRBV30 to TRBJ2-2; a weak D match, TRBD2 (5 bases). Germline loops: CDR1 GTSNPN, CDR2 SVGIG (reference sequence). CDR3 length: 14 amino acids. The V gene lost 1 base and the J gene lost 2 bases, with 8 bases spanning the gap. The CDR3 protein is CAWSEGSNTGELFF. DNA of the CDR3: TGTGCCTGGAGTGAAGGGAGTAACACCGGGGAGCTGTTTTTT.

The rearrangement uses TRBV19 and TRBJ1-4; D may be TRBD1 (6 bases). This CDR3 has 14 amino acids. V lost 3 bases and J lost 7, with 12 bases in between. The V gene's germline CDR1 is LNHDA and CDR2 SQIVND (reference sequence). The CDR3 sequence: CASSIMGQGEKLFF. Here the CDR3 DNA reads TGTGCCAGTAGTATTATGGGACAAGGTGAAAAACTGTTTTTT.

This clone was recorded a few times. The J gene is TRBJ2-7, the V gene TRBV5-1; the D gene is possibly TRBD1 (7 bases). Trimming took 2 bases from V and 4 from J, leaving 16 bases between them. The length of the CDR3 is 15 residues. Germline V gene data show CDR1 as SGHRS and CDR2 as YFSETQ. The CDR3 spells CASSFTGDSTYEQYF. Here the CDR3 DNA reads TGCGCCAGCAGCTTTACAGGGGACTCTACGTACGAGCAGTACTTC.

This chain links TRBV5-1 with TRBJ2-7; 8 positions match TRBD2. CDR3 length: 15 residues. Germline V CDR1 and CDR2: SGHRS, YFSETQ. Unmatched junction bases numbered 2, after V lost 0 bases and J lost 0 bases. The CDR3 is CASSLEGLVSYEQYF. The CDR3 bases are TGCGCCAGCAGCTTGGAGGGACTAGTCTCCTACGAGCAGTACTTC.

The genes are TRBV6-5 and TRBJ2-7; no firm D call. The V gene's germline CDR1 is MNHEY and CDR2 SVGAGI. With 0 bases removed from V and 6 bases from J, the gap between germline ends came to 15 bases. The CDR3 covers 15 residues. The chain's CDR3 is CASSYSLPHLSEQYF. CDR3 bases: TGTGCCAGCAGTTACTCGCTACCCCATTTGTCCGAGCAGTACTTC.

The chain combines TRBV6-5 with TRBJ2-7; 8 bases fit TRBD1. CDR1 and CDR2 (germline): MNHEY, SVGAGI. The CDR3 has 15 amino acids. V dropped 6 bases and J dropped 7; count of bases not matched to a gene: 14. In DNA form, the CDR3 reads TGTGCCAGCAGGAAGGACAGGGAATGGCTACGGGAGCAGTACTTC. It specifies CASRKDREWLREQYF.

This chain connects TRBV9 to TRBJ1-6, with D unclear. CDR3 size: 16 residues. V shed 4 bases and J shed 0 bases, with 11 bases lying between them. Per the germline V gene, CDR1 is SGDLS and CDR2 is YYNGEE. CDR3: CASSPGIFSYNSPLHF. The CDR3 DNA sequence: TGTGCCAGCAGCCCCGGGATATTCTCCTATAATTCACCCCTCCACTTT. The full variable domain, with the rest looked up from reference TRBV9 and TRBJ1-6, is DSGVTQTPKHLITATGQRVTLRCSPRSGDLSVYWYQQSLDQGLQFLIQYYNGEERAKGNILERFSAQQFPDLHSELNLSSLELGDSALYFCASSPGIFSYNSPLHFGNGTRLTVT.

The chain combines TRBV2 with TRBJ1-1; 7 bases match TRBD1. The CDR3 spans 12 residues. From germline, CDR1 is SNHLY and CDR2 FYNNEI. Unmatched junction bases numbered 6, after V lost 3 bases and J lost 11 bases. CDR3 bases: TGTGCCAGCAGTGATAGGGGACAGCGGGCTTTCTTT. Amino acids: CASSDRGQRAFF.

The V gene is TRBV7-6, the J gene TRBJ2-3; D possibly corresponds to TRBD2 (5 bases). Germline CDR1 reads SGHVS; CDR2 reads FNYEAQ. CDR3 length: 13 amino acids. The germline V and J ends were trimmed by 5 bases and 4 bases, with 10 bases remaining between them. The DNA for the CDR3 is TGTGCCAGCAGCCTCCTGCGGGCAGATACGCAGTATTTT. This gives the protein CASSLLRADTQYF. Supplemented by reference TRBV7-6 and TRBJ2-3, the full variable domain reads GAGVSQSPRYKVTKRGQDVALRCDPISGHVSLYWYRQALGQGPEFLTYFNYEAQQDKSGLPNDRFSAERPEGSISTLTIQRTEQRDSAMYRCASSLLRADTQYFGPGTRLTVL.

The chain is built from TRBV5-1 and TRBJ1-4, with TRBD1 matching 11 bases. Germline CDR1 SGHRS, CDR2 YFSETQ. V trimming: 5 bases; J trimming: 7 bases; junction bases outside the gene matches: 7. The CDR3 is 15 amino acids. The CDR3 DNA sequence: TGCGCCAGCAGACCCGATGGGACAGGGGGTGAAAAACTGTTTTTT. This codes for CASRPDGTGGEKLFF.